The following is a T cell receptor beta chain sequence with its context. The data are from a study of blood T cell repertoires in COVID-19. The length of the CDR3 is 15 residues. Trimming left V 1 base short and J 7 bases short, with 13 bases between. The germline CDR1 and CDR2 sequences are LNHNV and YYDKDF (reference sequence). Sequenced by immunoSEQ multiplex PCR; TCRdb stores in-frame clones only, minus some. The table shows approximately 260,000 clones, with 80% to 85% occurring only once. The sequence derives from a man aged 50-59 years who had recovered from COVID-19. Sequences were obtained from PBMCs or T cells enriched from blood (not recorded which). The chain is built from TRBV15 and TRBJ1-4, with D tentatively TRBD1 (6 bases). CDR3 in amino acids: CATSRGGQVSEKLFF. The CDR3 DNA reads as TGTGCCACCAGCAGAGGGGGACAAGTTAGTGAAAAACTGTTTTTT.